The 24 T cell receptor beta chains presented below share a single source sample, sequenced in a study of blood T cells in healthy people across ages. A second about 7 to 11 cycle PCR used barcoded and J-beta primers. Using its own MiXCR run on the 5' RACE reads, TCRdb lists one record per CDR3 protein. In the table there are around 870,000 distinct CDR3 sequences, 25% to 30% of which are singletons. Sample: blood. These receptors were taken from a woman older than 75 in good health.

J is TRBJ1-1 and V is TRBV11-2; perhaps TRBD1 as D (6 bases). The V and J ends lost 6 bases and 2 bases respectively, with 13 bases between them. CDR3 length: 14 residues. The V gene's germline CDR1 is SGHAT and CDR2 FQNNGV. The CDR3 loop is CASRFGQSNTEAFF. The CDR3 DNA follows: TGTGCCAGCAGGTTCGGACAGAGTAACACTGAAGCTTTCTTT.

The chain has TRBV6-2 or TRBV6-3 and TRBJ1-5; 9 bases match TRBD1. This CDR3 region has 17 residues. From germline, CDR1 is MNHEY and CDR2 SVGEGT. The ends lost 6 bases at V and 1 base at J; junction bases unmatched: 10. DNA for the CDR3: TGTGCCAGCAGCGCAAAGATGGGACAGGGAAGCAATCAGCCCCAGCATTTT. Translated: CASSAKMGQGSNQPQHF.

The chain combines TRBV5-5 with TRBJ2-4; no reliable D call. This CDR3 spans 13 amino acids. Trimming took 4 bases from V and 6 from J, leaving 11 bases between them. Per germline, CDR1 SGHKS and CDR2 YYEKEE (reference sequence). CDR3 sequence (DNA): TGTGCCAGCAGCCTCACGGATCGAAACATTCAGTACTTC. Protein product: CASSLTDRNIQYF.

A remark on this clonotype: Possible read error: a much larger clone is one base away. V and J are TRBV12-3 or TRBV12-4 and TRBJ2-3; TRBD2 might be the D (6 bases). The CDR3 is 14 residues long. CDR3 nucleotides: TGTGCCAGCAGTTTATCCACTAGCACAGATACGGAGTATTTT. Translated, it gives CASSLSTSTDTEYF.

Here the CDR3 DNA reads TGTGCCAGCCGTGGCTCTGGAAACACCATATATTTT. This codes for CASRGSGNTIYF. The chain has TRBV30 and TRBJ1-3, with D unclear. V lost 8 bases and J lost 0, with 8 bases in between. This CDR3 region has 12 residues. Germline values: CDR1 GTSNPN, CDR2 SVGIG (reference sequence).

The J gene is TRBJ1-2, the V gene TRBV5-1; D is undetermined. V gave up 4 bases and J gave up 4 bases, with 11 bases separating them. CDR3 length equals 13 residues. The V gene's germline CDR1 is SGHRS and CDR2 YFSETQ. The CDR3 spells CASSPRSPYGYTF. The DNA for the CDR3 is TGCGCCAGCAGCCCTAGGAGTCCCTATGGCTACACCTTC.

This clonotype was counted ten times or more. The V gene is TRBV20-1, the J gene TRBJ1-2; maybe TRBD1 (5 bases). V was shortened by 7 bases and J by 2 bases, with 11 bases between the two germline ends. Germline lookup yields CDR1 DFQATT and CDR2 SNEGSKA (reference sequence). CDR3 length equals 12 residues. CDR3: CSVPAGNYGYTF. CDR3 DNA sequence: TGCAGTGTTCCCGCAGGGAACTATGGCTACACCTTC.

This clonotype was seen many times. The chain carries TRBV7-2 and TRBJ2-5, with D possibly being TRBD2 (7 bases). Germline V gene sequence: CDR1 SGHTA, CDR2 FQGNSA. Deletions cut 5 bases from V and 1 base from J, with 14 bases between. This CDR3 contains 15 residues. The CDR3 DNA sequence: TGTGCCAGCAGCCAAGTAGGGGGGGCCCAAGAGACCCAGTACTTC. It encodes CASSQVGGAQETQYF.

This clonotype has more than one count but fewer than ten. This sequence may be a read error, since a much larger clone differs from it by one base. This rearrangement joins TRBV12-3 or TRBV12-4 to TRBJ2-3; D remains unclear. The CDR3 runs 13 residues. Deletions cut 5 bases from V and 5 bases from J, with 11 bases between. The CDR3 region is CASSPRIRDTQYF. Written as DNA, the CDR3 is TGTGCCAGCAGTCCCCGGATCAGAGATACGCAGTATTTT.

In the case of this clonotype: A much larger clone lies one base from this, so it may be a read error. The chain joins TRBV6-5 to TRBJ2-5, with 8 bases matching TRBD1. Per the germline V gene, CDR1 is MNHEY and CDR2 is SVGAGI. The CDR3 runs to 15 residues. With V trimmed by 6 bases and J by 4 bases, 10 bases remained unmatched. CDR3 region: CASSSRGTGRETQYF. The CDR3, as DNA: TGTGCCAGCAGCTCCCGCGGGACAGGCAGAGAGACCCAGTACTTC.

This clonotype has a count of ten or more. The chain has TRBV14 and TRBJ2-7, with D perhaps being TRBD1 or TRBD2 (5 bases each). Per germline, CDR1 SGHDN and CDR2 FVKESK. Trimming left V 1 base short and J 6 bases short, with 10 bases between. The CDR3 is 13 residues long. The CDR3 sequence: CASSQAGGSEQYF. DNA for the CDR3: TGTGCCAGCAGCCAAGCTGGGGGATCCGAGCAGTACTTC.

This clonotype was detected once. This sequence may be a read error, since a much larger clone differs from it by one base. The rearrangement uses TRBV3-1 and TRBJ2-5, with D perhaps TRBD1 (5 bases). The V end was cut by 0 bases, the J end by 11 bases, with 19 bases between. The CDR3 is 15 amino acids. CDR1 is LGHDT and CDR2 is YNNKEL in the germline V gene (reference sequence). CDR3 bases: TGTGCCAGCAGCCAAGATAGGGCAGGGAACAATGAGCAGTACTTC. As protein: CASSQDRAGNNEQYF.

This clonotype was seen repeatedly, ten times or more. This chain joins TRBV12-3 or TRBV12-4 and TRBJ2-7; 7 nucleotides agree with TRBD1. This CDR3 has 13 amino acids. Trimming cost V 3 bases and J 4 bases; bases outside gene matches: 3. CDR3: CASSFGRGYEQYF. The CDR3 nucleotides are TGTGCCAGCAGTTTCGGCAGGGGGTACGAGCAGTACTTC.

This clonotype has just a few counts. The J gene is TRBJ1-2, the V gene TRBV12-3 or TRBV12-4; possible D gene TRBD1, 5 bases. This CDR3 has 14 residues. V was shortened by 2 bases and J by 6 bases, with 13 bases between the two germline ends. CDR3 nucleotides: TGTGCCAGCAGTTTACAGGGCAGTTTGGATGGCTACACCTTC. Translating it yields CASSLQGSLDGYTF.

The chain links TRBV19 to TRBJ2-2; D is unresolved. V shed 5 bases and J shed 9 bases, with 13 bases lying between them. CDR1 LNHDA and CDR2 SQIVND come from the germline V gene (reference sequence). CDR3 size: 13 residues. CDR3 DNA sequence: TGTGCCAGTAGTCTGAAGTTAAAGCGGGAGCTGTTTTTT. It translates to CASSLKLKRELFF.

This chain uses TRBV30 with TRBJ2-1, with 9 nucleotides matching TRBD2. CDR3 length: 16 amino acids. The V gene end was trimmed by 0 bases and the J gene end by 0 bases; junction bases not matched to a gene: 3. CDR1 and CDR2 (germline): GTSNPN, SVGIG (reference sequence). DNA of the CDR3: TGTGCCTGGAGTGTGAGACTAGCGGACTCCTACAATGAGCAGTTCTTC. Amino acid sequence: CAWSVRLADSYNEQFF.

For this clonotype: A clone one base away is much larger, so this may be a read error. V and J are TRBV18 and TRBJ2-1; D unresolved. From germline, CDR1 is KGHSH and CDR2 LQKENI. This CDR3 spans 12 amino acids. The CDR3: CTSSPPGNEQFF. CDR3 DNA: TGTACCAGCTCACCACCCGGGAATGAGCAGTTCTTC.

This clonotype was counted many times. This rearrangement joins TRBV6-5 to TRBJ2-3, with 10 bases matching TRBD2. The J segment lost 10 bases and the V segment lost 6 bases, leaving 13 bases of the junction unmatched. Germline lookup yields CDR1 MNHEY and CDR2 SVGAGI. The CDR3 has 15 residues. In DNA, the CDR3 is TGTGCCAGCAGACCCCGAGCGGGGGGGCTTGTCGCGCAGTATTTT. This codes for CASRPRAGGLVAQYF.

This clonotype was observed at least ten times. Here the CDR3 DNA reads TGTGCCAGCAGCCCCCTTCATCTTTGGGCGGGAGAGACCCAGTACTTC. It specifies CASSPLHLWAGETQYF. The chain carries TRBV7-6 and TRBJ2-5; D is possibly TRBD2 (5 bases). V gave up 5 bases and J gave up 4 bases, with 20 bases separating them. CDR3 length: 16 amino acids. Germline CDR1 is SGHVS and CDR2 is FNYEAQ.

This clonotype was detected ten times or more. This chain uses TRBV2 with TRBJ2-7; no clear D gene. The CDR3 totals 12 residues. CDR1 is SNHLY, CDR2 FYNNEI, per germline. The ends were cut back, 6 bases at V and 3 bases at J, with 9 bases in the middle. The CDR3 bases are TGTGCCAGCAGAGAGACAAGCTACGAGCAGTACTTC. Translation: CASRETSYEQYF. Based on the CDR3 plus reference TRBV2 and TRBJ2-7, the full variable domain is EPEVTQTPSHQVTQMGQEVILRCVPISNHLYFYWYRQILGQKVEFLVSFYNNEISEKSEIFDDQFSVERPDGSNFTLKIRSTKLEDSAMYFCASRETSYEQYFGPGTRLTVT.

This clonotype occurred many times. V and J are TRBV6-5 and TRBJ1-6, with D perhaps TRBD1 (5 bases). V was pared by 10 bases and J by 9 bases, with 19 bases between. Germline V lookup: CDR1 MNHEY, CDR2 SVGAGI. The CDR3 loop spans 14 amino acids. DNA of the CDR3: TGTGCCACTACCTCCGGGGACTTTCTTTCACCCCTCCACTTT. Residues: CATTSGDFLSPLHF.

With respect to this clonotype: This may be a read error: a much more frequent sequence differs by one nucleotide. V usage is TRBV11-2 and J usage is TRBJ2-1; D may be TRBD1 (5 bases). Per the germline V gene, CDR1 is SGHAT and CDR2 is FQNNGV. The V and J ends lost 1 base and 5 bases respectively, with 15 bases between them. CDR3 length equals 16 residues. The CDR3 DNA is TGTGCCAGCAGCTTAGGCCCAGGGTTAGGCAACAATGAGCAGTTCTTC. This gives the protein CASSLGPGLGNNEQFF.

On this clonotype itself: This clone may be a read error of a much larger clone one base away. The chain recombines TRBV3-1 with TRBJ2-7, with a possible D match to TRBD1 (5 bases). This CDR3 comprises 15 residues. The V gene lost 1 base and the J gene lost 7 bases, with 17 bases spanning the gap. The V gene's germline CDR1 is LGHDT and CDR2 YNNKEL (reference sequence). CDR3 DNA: TGTGCCAGCAGCCAAGTCCGTAGGGGATGCTGTGAGCAGTACTTC. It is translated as CASSQVRRGCCEQYF.

In DNA form, the CDR3 reads TGTGCCAGCAGTTTAGCGAAAGACGAAGAGGGCTATACCAATGAGCAGTTCTTC. Its translation: CASSLAKDEEGYTNEQFF. The rearrangement uses TRBV12-3 or TRBV12-4 and TRBJ2-1; D is possibly TRBD2 (5 bases). The ends were cut back, 0 bases at V and 6 bases at J, with 21 bases in the middle. The CDR3 sequence is 18 residues long.